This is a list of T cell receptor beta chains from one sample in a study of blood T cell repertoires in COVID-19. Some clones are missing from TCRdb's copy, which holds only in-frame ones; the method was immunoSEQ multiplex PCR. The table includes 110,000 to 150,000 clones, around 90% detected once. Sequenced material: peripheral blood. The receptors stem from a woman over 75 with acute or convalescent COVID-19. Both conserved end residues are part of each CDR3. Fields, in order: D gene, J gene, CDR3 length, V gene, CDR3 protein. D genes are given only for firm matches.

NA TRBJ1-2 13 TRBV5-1 CASSSEGLGGYTF
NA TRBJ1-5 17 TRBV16 CASSQGPQGGSNQPQHF
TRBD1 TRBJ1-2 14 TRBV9 CASSVGQGSYGYTF
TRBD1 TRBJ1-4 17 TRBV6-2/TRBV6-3 CASSYSTRGQYNEKLFF
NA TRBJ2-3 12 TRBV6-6 CASGEAGDTQYF
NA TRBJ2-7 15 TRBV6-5 CASSYSTDFYYEQYF
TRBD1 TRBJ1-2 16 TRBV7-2 CASSLSTGGAMSGYTF
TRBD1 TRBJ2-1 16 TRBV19 CASSGRQGSSYNEQFF
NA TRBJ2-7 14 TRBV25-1 CASSDSTGFYEQYF
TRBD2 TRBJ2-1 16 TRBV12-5 CASGLGLGVSYNEQFF
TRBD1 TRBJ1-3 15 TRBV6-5 CASSQGASVGNTIYF
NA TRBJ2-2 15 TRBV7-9 CASSLVGAITGELFF
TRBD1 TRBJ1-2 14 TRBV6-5 CASSSGTGLRGYTF
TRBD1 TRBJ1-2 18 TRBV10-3 CAISASTGTGESNYGYTF
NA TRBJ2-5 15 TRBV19 CASSRWTAGQETQYF
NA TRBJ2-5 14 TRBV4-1 CASSLLGGAETQYF
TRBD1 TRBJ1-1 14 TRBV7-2 CASSLGDRGLKAFF
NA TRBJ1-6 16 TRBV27 CASSSGFGSYNSPLHF
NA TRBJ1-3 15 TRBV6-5 CASSYSRQSGNTIYF
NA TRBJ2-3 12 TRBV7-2 CASSLSEYTQYF
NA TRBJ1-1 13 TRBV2 CASDRVGNTEAFF
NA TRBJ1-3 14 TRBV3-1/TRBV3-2 CASSHLDSGNTIYF
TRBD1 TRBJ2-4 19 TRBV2 CASSPQDRGTRRAKNIQYF
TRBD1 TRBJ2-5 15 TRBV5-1 CASSTLGTALETQYF
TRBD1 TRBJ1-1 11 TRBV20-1 CSATDRGRAFF
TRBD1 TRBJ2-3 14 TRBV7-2 CASSLGQGSDTQYF
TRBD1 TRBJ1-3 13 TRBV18 CASSLGQGDTIYF
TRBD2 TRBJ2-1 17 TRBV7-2 CASSPMGLAGSYNEQFF
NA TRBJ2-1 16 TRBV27 CASSLRWQGIYNEQFF
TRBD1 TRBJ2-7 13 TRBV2 CASRGQVSYEQYF
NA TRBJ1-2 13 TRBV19 CASSIDSFYGYTF
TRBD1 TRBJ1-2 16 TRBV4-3 CASSRRTGTANYGYTF
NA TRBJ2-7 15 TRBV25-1 CASRGSGGGTYEQYF
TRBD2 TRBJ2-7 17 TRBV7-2 CASSPLAGGLFSREQYF
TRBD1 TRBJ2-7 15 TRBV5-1 CASSAGQGVSHEQYF
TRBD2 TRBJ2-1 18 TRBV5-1 CASSSGLAGVSSYNEQFF
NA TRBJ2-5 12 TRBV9 CASSGDLKTQYF
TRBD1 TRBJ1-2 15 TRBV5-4 CASSFSGQGAYGYTF
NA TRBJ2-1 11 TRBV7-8 CASSRPAEQFF
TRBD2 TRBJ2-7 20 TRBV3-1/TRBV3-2 CASSHTKIAGGPSRRYEQYF
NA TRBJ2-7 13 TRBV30 CACIKGFSYEQYF
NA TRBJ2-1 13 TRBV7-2 CASSSDSYNEQFF
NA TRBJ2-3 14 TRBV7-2 CASSLTREPDTQYF
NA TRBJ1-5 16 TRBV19 CASTLRRGQGGQPQHF
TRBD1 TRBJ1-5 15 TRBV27 CASSPGTVFNQPQHF
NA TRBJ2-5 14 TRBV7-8 CASSDLDSQETQYF
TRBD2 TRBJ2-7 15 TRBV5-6 CASSWGLTSSYEQYF
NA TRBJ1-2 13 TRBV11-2 CASSLEGTTFNTF
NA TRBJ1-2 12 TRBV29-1 CSVGQQNYGYTF
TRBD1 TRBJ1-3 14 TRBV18 CASSPGTAGNTIYF
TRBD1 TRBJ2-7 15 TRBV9 CASSVDPGGEYEQYF
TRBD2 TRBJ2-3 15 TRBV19 CASSRSSGGSYTQYF
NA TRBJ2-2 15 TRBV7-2 CASSLAGASTGELFF